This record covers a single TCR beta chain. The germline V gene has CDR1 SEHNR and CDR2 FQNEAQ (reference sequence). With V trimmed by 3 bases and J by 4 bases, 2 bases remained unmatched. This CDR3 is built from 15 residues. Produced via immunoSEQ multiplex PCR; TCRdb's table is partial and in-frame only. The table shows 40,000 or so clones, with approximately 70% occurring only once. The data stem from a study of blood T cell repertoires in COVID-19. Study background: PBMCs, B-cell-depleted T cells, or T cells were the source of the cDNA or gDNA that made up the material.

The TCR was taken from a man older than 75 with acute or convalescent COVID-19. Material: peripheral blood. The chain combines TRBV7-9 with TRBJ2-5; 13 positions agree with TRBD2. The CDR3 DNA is TGTGCCAGCAGCTTGGGACTAGCGGGAACAGAGACCCAGTACTTC. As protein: CASSLGLAGTETQYF.